Shown below are 21 T cell receptor beta chains from a single sample sequenced in a study of neurological immune-mediated disorders. The time point denotes: longitudinal time-point 2. One entry per CDR3 protein, called by TCRdb with MiXCR from the 5' RACE reads. The sample holds some 60,000 distinct CDR3 sequences, nearly 10% seen once. Source material: PBMCs. The receptors come from a man aged 25-45 years in good health.

This clonotype was recorded at least ten times. The rearrangement uses TRBV27 and TRBJ2-1; D is ambiguous. V gave up 5 bases and J gave up 3 bases, with 11 bases separating them. This CDR3 is 14 amino acids long. Germline loops: CDR1 MNHEY, CDR2 SMNVEV (reference sequence). CDR3 protein: CASSVAENYNEQFF. In DNA form, the CDR3 reads TGTGCCAGCAGTGTTGCGGAGAACTACAATGAGCAGTTCTTC.

This clonotype has at least ten counts. J is TRBJ1-5 and V is TRBV7-2; TRBD1 matches 7 bases. CDR3 length equals 13 residues. Germline V CDR1 and CDR2: SGHTA, FQGNSA. The junction had 5 bases not matched to a gene; V was cut back by 5 bases and J by 7 bases. CDR3 region: CASSPGGAQPQHF. CDR3 in DNA: TGTGCCAGCAGCCCAGGGGGGGCCCAGCCCCAGCATTTT.

This clonotype was counted ten times or more. The rearrangement links TRBV5-1 to TRBJ2-7, with 8 positions matching TRBD2. CDR1 is SGHRS, CDR2 YFSETQ, per germline. V was clipped by 3 bases and J by 3 bases; unmatched bases: 8. This CDR3 contains 15 residues. CDR3 amino acids: CASSWRGAGHYEQYF. In DNA form, the CDR3 reads TGCGCCAGCAGCTGGCGGGGGGCGGGCCACTACGAGCAGTACTTC.

This clonotype has a count of ten or more. V is TRBV20-1 and J is TRBJ1-5; D is possibly TRBD1 (5 bases). In germline, CDR1 is DFQATT, CDR2 SNEGSKA (reference sequence). Trimming left V 1 base short and J 6 bases short, with 22 bases between. The CDR3 contains 17 residues. The CDR3 DNA sequence: TGCAGTGCTAGAGCCGAACAAAAAGGGGTCTTTCGTCAGCCCCAGCATTTT. This gives the protein CSARAEQKGVFRQPQHF.

This clonotype occurred many times. The V and J genes are TRBV7-3 and TRBJ2-7, with D perhaps matching TRBD2 (5 bases). With 4 bases removed from V and 0 bases from J, the gap between germline ends came to 19 bases. Per germline, CDR1 SGHTA and CDR2 FQGTGA. This CDR3 region has 17 residues. The CDR3 nucleotides read TGTGCCAGCAGCTCCTGGATCGGAGGACTGGTCTCCTACGAGCAGTACTTC. Protein sequence: CASSSWIGGLVSYEQYF.

This clonotype has at least ten counts. The genes are TRBV20-1 and TRBJ1-1; 10 bases match TRBD1. The CDR3 has 14 amino acids. CDR1 is DFQATT and CDR2 is SNEGSKA in the germline V gene (reference sequence). V trimming: 6 bases; J trimming: 4 bases; junction bases outside the gene matches: 8. For the CDR3, the DNA is TGCAGTGCCAGCCGACAGGGGGCTAGCACTGAAGCTTTCTTT. It is translated as CSASRQGASTEAFF.

This clonotype was found many times. The chain combines TRBV12-3 or TRBV12-4 with TRBJ1-4; 8 bases map to TRBD1. CDR3 length equals 15 residues. V was pared by 3 bases and J by 8 bases, with 8 bases of the junction left unmatched. Written as DNA, the CDR3 is TGTGCCAGCAGTTTGATCAGGGGGCTAGGGGAAAAACTGTTTTTT. Encoded protein: CASSLIRGLGEKLFF.

At least ten counts were recorded for this clonotype. The V gene is TRBV2, the J gene TRBJ2-1, with D perhaps TRBD2 (5 bases). The V end lost 4 bases, the J end lost 15 bases, and 16 bases lay between the germline ends. CDR1 and CDR2 (germline): SNHLY, FYNNEI. The CDR3 consists of 12 residues. CDR3 nucleotide sequence: TGTGCCAGCAGTGGCGAGGGAGTAGATTCGTTCTTC. This codes for CASSGEGVDSFF. Complete variable domain (other parts from reference TRBV2 and TRBJ2-1): EPEVTQTPSHQVTQMGQEVILRCVPISNHLYFYWYRQILGQKVEFLVSFYNNEISEKSEIFDDQFSVERPDGSNFTLKIRSTKLEDSAMYFCASSGEGVDSFFGPGTRLTVL.

Regarding this clonotype: Just one base apart from a much larger clone, this may be a read error. The rearrangement joins TRBV4-2 to TRBJ2-1; tentative D call: TRBD2 (6 bases). The CDR3 covers 16 residues. Germline values: CDR1 LGHNA, CDR2 YNFKEQ. The DNA of the CDR3 is TGTGCCAACAGCCCCCATGTCGGGAGCTCCTACAATGAGCAGTTCTTC. Amino acid sequence: CANSPHVGSSYNEQFF.

This clonotype was counted many times. The chain employs TRBV28 and TRBJ2-7, with TRBD2 identical over 7 bases. Germline CDR1 and CDR2: MDHEN and SYDVKM. V lost 7 bases and J lost 2; bases outside the gene matches: 8. CDR3 length: 14 residues. This chain's CDR3 is CASMEASGAYEQYF. Written as DNA, the CDR3 is TGTGCCAGCATGGAGGCTAGCGGAGCCTACGAGCAGTACTTC.

This clonotype was recorded many times. One end of the junction does not line up with germline, which may come from a read error. The chain is built from TRBV4-2 and TRBJ2-1; a possible D gene is TRBD1 (6 bases). The germline V gene has CDR1 LGHNA and CDR2 YNFKEQ. CDR3 length: 16 amino acids. The CDR3 is CASSQGWTVSYNGQFF. The CDR3 region has the DNA TGTGCCAGCAGCCAAGGGTGGACAGTCTCCTACAATGGGCAGTTCTTC.

A note on this clonotype: A much bigger clone sits one base away, suggesting this may be a read error. V is TRBV5-1 and J is TRBJ1-2; no clear D. Per germline, CDR1 SGHRS and CDR2 YFSETQ. This CDR3 comprises 14 residues. Deletions cut 0 bases from V and 4 bases from J, with 10 bases between. This CDR3 is CASSLDTCGYGYTF. CDR3 bases: TGCGCCAGCAGCTTGGACACCTGTGGCTATGGCTACACCTTC.

This clonotype was counted ten times or more. The V call is TRBV7-7, the J call TRBJ2-1; a possible D gene is TRBD2 (5 bases). Trimming shortened V by 4 bases and J by 6 bases, and 22 bases separated the two germline ends. This CDR3 spans 17 amino acids. CDR1 is SSHAT, CDR2 FNYEAQ, per germline (reference sequence). Here the CDR3 reads CASSSLEGGRRSNEQFF. DNA of the CDR3: TGTGCCAGCAGCTCCCTCGAGGGTGGGAGAAGGTCCAATGAGCAGTTCTTC.

For this clonotype: This may stem from a read error, because a much larger clone lies one nucleotide away. The chain combines TRBV12-3 or TRBV12-4 with TRBJ1-5; 11 bases align to TRBD1. The CDR3 runs to 14 residues. The V segment lost 5 bases and the J segment 6 bases; nucleotides outside the gene matches: 3. CDR3 DNA sequence: TGTGCCAGCAGTGGACAGGGGGCGAGTCAGCCCCAGCATTTT. Its translation: CASSGQGASQPQHF.

V usage is TRBV14 and J usage is TRBJ2-1; TRBD2 might be the D (5 bases). CDR1 is SGHDN, CDR2 FVKESK, per germline. This CDR3 spans 16 amino acids. V was trimmed by 3 bases and J by 2 bases, leaving 14 bases between them. CDR3 loop: CASSQTIVATYNEQFF. The DNA for the CDR3 is TGTGCCAGCAGCCAGACTATAGTAGCGACCTACAATGAGCAGTTCTTC.

At least ten counts were recorded for this clonotype. The chain carries TRBV11-2 and TRBJ2-4; D is unresolved. The CDR3 sequence is 14 residues long. V dropped 1 base and J dropped 4 bases, with 8 bases sitting between them. From germline, CDR1 is SGHAT and CDR2 FQNNGV. In DNA, the CDR3 is TGTGCCAGCAGCTTAGGGCAAGAGAAAAACATTCAGTACTTC. Translated, it gives CASSLGQEKNIQYF. Full variable domain (remainder filled in from reference TRBV11-2 and TRBJ2-4): EAGVAQSPRYKIIEKRQSVAFWCNPISGHATLYWYQQILGQGPKLLIQFQNNGVVDDSQLPKDRFSAERLKGVDSTLKIQPAKLEDSAVYLCASSLGQEKNIQYFGAGTRLSVL.

This clonotype was counted many times. V is TRBV5-1 and J is TRBJ2-2, with 9 bases fitting TRBD2. Germline V gene lookup returns CDR1 SGHRS and CDR2 YFSETQ. The CDR3 is made up of 16 amino acids. V shed 4 bases, J shed 5 bases, and the junction held 9 bases outside the gene matches. CDR3: CASSPPGTSMTGELFF. CDR3 nucleotides: TGCGCCAGCAGCCCGCCCGGGACTAGCATGACCGGGGAGCTGTTTTTT.

This clonotype has at least ten counts. This chain links TRBV4-2 with TRBJ1-2; D unclear. The CDR3 totals 17 residues. CDR1 LGHNA and CDR2 YNFKEQ come from the germline V gene. Deletions cut 0 bases from V and 2 bases from J, with 16 bases between. The CDR3 DNA is TGTGCCAGCAGCCAAGAGGTGGGCAGGCAGGAGAACTATGGCTACACCTTC. It encodes CASSQEVGRQENYGYTF.

This clonotype has ten or more counts. The genes are TRBV5-1 and TRBJ1-1, with D possibly being TRBD1 (6 bases). CDR3 length equals 14 residues. Germline CDR1 and CDR2: SGHRS and YFSETQ. The V and J ends lost 3 bases and 2 bases respectively, with 11 bases between them. The CDR3 protein is CASSWTQGNTEAFF. The CDR3 DNA follows: TGCGCCAGCAGCTGGACACAGGGTAACACTGAAGCTTTCTTT.

This clonotype was seen many times. This rearrangement joins TRBV28 to TRBJ2-1; D remains ambiguous. Trimming shortened V by 7 bases and J by 4 bases, and 14 bases separated the two germline ends. The CDR3 consists of 14 residues. Germline assignment: CDR1 MDHEN and CDR2 SYDVKM. CDR3 residues: CASTTDGLYNEQFF. The CDR3 nucleotides are TGTGCCAGCACGACCGACGGGCTGTACAATGAGCAGTTCTTC.

In this sample, this clonotype turned up many times. The DNA of the CDR3 is TGTGCCACCAGTGATTTGCAAGGTGGGGACGAGCAGTACTTC. This codes for CATSDLQGGDEQYF. V and J are TRBV24-1 and TRBJ2-7, with D unresolved. Germline CDR1 is KGHDR and CDR2 is SFDVKD. V was pared by 0 bases and J by 5 bases, with 10 bases between. CDR3 length: 14 amino acids.